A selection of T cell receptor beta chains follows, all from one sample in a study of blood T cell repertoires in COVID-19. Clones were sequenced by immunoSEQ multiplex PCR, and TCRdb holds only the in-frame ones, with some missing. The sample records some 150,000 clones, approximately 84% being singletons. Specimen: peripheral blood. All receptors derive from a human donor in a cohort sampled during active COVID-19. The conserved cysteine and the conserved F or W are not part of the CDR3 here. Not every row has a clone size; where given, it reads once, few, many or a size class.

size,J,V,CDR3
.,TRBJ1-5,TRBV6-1,ASSEALMEEQPQH
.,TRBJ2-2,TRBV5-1,ASSPGSGELF
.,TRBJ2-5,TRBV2,ASSEMREETQY
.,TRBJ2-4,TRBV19,ASSIDRSGRVNIQY
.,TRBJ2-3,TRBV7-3,ASTTTSTDTQY
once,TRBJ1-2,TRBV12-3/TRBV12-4,ASSLATGQGYT
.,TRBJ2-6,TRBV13,ASSMWRLGGANVLT
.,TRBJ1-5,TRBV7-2,ASSLQGGQPQH
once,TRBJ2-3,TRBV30,AWSVGVDTQY
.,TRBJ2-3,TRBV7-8,ASSLAGTGGTTQY
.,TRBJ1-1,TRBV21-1,ASSKVGRGNGEAF
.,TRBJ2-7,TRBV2,ASSSGLDYEQY
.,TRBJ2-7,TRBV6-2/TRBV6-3,ASSRGLAGKSYEQY
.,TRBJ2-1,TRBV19,ASSLGHLGNEQF
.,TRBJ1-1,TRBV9,ASSVGEGINTEAF
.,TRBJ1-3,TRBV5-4,ASSLGAGVNSGNTIY
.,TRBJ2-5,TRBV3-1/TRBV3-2,ASSPGSSGTQETQY
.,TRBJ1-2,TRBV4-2,ASSPDTHGYT
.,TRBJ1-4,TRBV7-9,ASSLPTGGDPTNEKLF
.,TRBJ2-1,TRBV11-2,ASSLTSGNSNEQF
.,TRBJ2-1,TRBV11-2,ASSLDRGSYNEQF
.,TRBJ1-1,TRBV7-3,ASSLLYMNTEAF
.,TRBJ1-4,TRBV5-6,ASSPPRGMREKLF
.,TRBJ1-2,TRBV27,ASSLSRQGNGYT
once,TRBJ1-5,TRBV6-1,ASSGAFNQPQH
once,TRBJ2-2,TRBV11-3,ASSPGRNGELF
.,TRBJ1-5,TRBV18,ASSPGRVTSNQPQH
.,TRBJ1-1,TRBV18,ASSPPGTGMLNTEAF
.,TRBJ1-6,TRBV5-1,ASSLGVFPGASYNSPLH
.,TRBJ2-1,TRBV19,ASSERSSFNEQF
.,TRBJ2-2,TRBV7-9,ASSLSSGRGTGELF
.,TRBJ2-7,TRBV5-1,ASQRASAGVALEQY
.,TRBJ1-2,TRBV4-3,ASSQDRDRGRDGYT
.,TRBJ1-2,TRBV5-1,ASSSLQGEYGYT
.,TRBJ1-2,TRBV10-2,ASSQTANYGYT
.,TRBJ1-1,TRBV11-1,ASSLGRTMNTEAF
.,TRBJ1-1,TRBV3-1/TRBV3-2,ASSLYGTETEAF
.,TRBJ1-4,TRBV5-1,ASRVAGSRDEKLF
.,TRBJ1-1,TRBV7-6,ASSSNRRGLNTEAF
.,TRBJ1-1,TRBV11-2,ASSLVPGQGATEAF
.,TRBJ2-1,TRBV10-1,ASSELGQGVNEQF
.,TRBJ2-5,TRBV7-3,ASRPPGPRGETQY
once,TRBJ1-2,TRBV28,ASIIRGKGRGYGYT
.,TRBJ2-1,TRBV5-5,ASSLAPNNEQF
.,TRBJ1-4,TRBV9,ASRGQWATNEKLF
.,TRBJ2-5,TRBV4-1,ASSKGTGEGETQY
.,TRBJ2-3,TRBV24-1,ATSDLVNTQY
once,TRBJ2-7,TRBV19,TSSGRGTGDYEQY
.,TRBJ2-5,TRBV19,ASSIGVGGGSQETQY